Listed below are T cell receptor beta chains from one sample, sequenced in a study of patients and donors after allogeneic stem cell transplantation. TCRdb redid the calling of the RT-PCR reads with MiXCR, one entry per CDR3 protein. The sample has some 960,000 distinct CDR3 sequences; about a sixth are singletons. The material sequenced was blood, either unsorted or a sorted T cell fraction (not recorded which). These receptors were taken from a human donor who was either an allogeneic HSCT recipient or a stem cell or donor lymphocyte infusion donor (not recorded which). It is not recorded whose cells these are; they may come from a transplant donor. Both conserved end residues are part of each CDR3. Fields, in order: V gene, D gene, clone size, J gene, CDR3 DNA, CDR3 protein. D genes are given only for firm matches. Size is stated for part of the rows, as once, few or many counts, or as a class when the clone is expanded.

TRBV19	TRBD1	.	TRBJ2-2	TGTGCCAGTAAATCGGGACAGGGGGCTATTCGGCGTGCCGGGGAGCTGTTTTTT	CASKSGQGAIRRAGELFF
TRBV4-1	.	.	TRBJ2-3	TGCGCCAGCAATACAGGGTCAAGCACAGATACGCAGTATTTT	CASNTGSSTDTQYF
TRBV12-3/TRBV12-4	.	few	TRBJ1-2	TGTGCCAGCAGTCCGCAGGTATACTATGGCTACACCTTC	CASSPQVYYGYTF
TRBV6-1	.	few	TRBJ1-5	TGTGCCAGCAGTGACGGTAGAAGCAATCAGCCCCAGCATTTT	CASSDGRSNQPQHF
TRBV5-1	TRBD2	few	TRBJ2-1	TGCGCCAGCAGACAGACTAGCGGGAGGGCCCGGGAGCAGTTCTTC	CASRQTSGRAREQFF
TRBV4-3	.	few	TRBJ1-2	TGCGCCAGCAGCCAAGATCGCTGGGACTACTATGGCTACACCTTC	CASSQDRWDYYGYTF
TRBV9	.	.	TRBJ2-1	TGTGCCAGCAGCGCCACGCCAACGAGCCCTGGGAATGAGCAGTTCTTC	CASSATPTSPGNEQFF
TRBV20-1	.	few	TRBJ2-7	TGCAGTGCCCCAGGGTTCATCTCCTACGAGCAGTACTTC	CSAPGFISYEQYF
TRBV7-2	TRBD2	.	TRBJ2-7	TGTGCCAGCAGCCCAACGACTAGCGGACTGAGGGAGCAGTACTTC	CASSPTTSGLREQYF
TRBV6-1	.	once	TRBJ2-3	TGTGCCAGCAGACGGTTTAGGGCAGATACGCAGTATTTT	CASRRFRADTQYF
TRBV11-2	.	.	TRBJ2-5	TGTGCCAGCAGCTTCAGGGGCAGCGGCCCTCTAAAAGAGACCCAGTACTTC	CASSFRGSGPLKETQYF
TRBV5-6	TRBD2	few	TRBJ2-4	TGTGCCAGCAGCCGGACTAGCGGGAGGGAGGGAAACATTCAGTACTTC	CASSRTSGREGNIQYF
TRBV9	.	.	TRBJ1-5	TGTGCCAGCAGCGTAGATTGGAATCAGCCCCAGCATTTT	CASSVDWNQPQHF
TRBV10-3	TRBD1	.	TRBJ2-7	TGTGCCATCAGTGAGGCCACCCTTTTTGGGACAGTAGCCTACGAGCAGTACTTC	CAISEATLFGTVAYEQYF
TRBV29-1	TRBD1	.	TRBJ2-5	TGCAGCGTTGTCTTAAGGGACAGGGGGACCCAGTACTTC	CSVVLRDRGTQYF
TRBV6-5	TRBD2	.	TRBJ2-3	TGTGCCAGCAGTTACTCACAGCGGGGGGATTTGGATACGCAGTATTTT	CASSYSQRGDLDTQYF
TRBV29-1	.	many	TRBJ2-3	TGCAGCGTTGGAGACTACGGCACAGATACGCAGTATTTT	CSVGDYGTDTQYF
TRBV5-4	.	once	TRBJ1-5	TGTGCCAGCAGACCCTACGGAAGCAATCAGCCCCAGCATTTT	CASRPYGSNQPQHF
TRBV29-1	.	many	TRBJ2-6	TGCAGCGTTCTACACTCTGGGGCCAACGTCCTGACTTTC	CSVLHSGANVLTF
TRBV10-3	.	.	TRBJ1-5	TGTGCCATCAGTGCCTTGGGGTGGAATCAGCCCCAGCATTTT	CAISALGWNQPQHF
TRBV30	TRBD1	.	TRBJ2-6	TGTGCCTGGAGTGTCAGGGGGAGCTCTGGGGCCAACGTCCTGACTTTC	CAWSVRGSSGANVLTF
TRBV27	.	.	TRBJ2-3	TGTGCCAGCACCCTTTCTGGACAGATCCCCACAGATACGCAGTATTTT	CASTLSGQIPTDTQYF
TRBV20-1	.	.	TRBJ1-5	TGCAGTGCTAGGGTAGCGGCCGACGGGAATCAGCCCCAGCATTTT	CSARVAADGNQPQHF
TRBV7-8	.	few	TRBJ1-5	TGTGCCAGCAGCTTATCTCGAAGCGTTTCCCATAGCAATCAGCCCCAGCATTTT	CASSLSRSVSHSNQPQHF
TRBV7-2	.	few	TRBJ1-1	TGTGCCAGCAGCGATGGCCGTATGAAGAGGAACACTGAAGCTTTCTTT	CASSDGRMKRNTEAFF
TRBV6-2/TRBV6-3	.	few	TRBJ2-3	TGTGCCAGCAGTTTTGGGAATACGCAGTATTTT	CASSFGNTQYF
TRBV5-1	.	many	TRBJ2-3	TGCGCCAGCAGCTTGGAGGCAGGGCGCACAGATACGCAGTATTTT	CASSLEAGRTDTQYF
TRBV7-8	.	.	TRBJ2-2	TGTGCCAGCAGCTTATATGGCTCCACCGGGGAGCTGTTTTTT	CASSLYGSTGELFF
TRBV6-1	TRBD1	.	TRBJ2-7	TGTGCCAGCAGGGGACAGGGCCAAACCTCCTACGAGCAGTACTTC	CASRGQGQTSYEQYF
TRBV10-2	TRBD1	.	TRBJ1-5	TGCGCCAGCAGAAAAACAGGGGGCGATCAGCCCCAGCATTTT	CASRKTGGDQPQHF
TRBV6-1	.	.	TRBJ1-6	TGTGCCAGCAGTGCCCGGGACCAACTTAATTCACCCCTCCACTTT	CASSARDQLNSPLHF
TRBV6-2/TRBV6-3	.	few	TRBJ2-6	TGTGCCAGCAGGCCGGGATTTCGAACCTCTGGGGCCAACGTCCTGACTTTC	CASRPGFRTSGANVLTF
TRBV5-6	TRBD1	.	TRBJ2-1	TGTGCCAGCAGCACCGGACAGGGGGCCAATGAGCAGTTCTTC	CASSTGQGANEQFF
TRBV6-6	.	.	TRBJ2-3	TGTGCCAGCAGGTCACCCCCCGCGGATACGCAGTATTTT	CASRSPPADTQYF
TRBV2	.	.	TRBJ2-6	TGTGCCCGCAGGGCTGGGGCCAACGTCCTGACTTTC	CARRAGANVLTF
TRBV20-1	.	.	TRBJ2-3	TGCAGTAGTAGCCGCCCAGATACGCAGTATTTT	CSSSRPDTQYF
TRBV29-1	.	many	TRBJ2-7	TGCGGCGTGTTGTTTCGGGACGAGCAGTACTTC	CGVLFRDEQYF
TRBV27	TRBD2	.	TRBJ2-7	TGTGCCAGCAGATACACGGGGGGGACGGTTACCTACGAGCAGTACTTC	CASRYTGGTVTYEQYF
TRBV5-1	TRBD1	few	TRBJ2-5	TGCGCCAGCATCAAGGGGGCAGGGGAGACCCAGTACTTC	CASIKGAGETQYF
TRBV7-9	.	.	TRBJ2-1	TGTGCCAGCAGCTCCGGACAGTTCTACAATGAGCAGTTCTTC	CASSSGQFYNEQFF
TRBV12-3/TRBV12-4	TRBD2	few	TRBJ2-1	TGTGCCAGCAGTCCCGACCGGACTAGCGGGAGGGGCAATGAGCAGTTCTTC	CASSPDRTSGRGNEQFF
TRBV7-2	TRBD2	.	TRBJ2-5	TGTGCCAGCAGCCGCACTACTAGCGGGGGGGCCGGAGAGACCCAGTACTTC	CASSRTTSGGAGETQYF
TRBV29-1	.	few	TRBJ2-5	TGCAGCGTTGATCGGGGGTTACAAGAGACCCAGTACTTC	CSVDRGLQETQYF
TRBV29-1	.	few	TRBJ2-3	TGCAGCTGTGTGCCCGGGGCCAGCACAGATACGCAGTATTTT	CSCVPGASTDTQYF
TRBV7-9	.	.	TRBJ2-7	TGTGCCAGCAGCCCACAGGCGTCCTACGAGCAGTACTTC	CASSPQASYEQYF